This TCR beta chain was sequenced in a study of blood T cell repertoires in COVID-19. It was during active infection that Seattle patients were enrolled and then longitudinally followed. Under the authors' procedure: Amplified reference gene primers provided the basis for estimating nucleated cell counts. Measured with immunoSEQ multiplex PCR; TCRdb has only the in-frame clones, and not every one. The V and J calls and clone size are taken from that table; D and trimming were inferred from the DNA. The repertoire holds around 360,000 clones, with about 87% as singletons. Germline assignment: CDR1 KGHSH and CDR2 LQKENI. This CDR3 spans 13 amino acids. V gave up 2 bases and J gave up 7 bases, with 9 bases separating them.

The TCR originated in a woman in her thirties with COVID-19, enrolled during active disease. The chain has TRBV18 and TRBJ1-5, with D possibly being TRBD1 (6 bases). The sequenced sample consisted of peripheral blood. The chain's CDR3 is CASSPDRSQPQHF. CDR3 nucleotides: TGTGCCAGCTCACCAGACAGGTCGCAGCCCCAGCATTTT.